This TCR beta chain was documented in a study of OX40 agonist ivuxolimab in advanced cancers. Study context: Dose-escalation patients had hepatocellular carcinoma, melanoma, renal cell or head and neck cancer.

V shed 0 bases and J shed 9 bases, with 12 bases lying between them. The length of the CDR3 is 14 residues. Germline loops: CDR1 MNHNS, CDR2 SASEGT. Profiling relied on immunoSEQ multiplex PCR, and the TCRdb table lists in-frame clones only, not all of them. The sample has roughly 62,000 clones, 75% to 85% seen once. The chain carries TRBV6-1 and TRBJ2-1; D is perhaps TRBD1 (6 bases). Sequencing used CD4+ or CD8+ T cells sorted from blood, obtained in a trial of the OX40 agonist ivuxolimab. The receptor's source is an adult with an advanced solid tumor such as melanoma, head and neck, liver or kidney cancer. The DNA of the CDR3 is TGTGCCAGCAGTGAAGCGGGGGCAAAGAGTGAGCAGTTCTTC. Amino acid sequence: CASSEAGAKSEQFF.